This TCR beta chain was sequenced in a study of T-cell reconstitution after alpha-beta-depleted transplantation in children. The germline gives CDR1 SEHNR, CDR2 FQNEAQ (reference sequence). The CDR3 runs to 17 residues. The V end lost 7 bases, the J end lost 4 bases, and 22 bases lay between the germline ends. A TCRbeta library incorporating unique molecular identifiers was prepared. TCRdb reanalysed the PCR reads using MiXCR and keeps one entry per CDR3 protein. The repertoire holds 200,000 to 250,000 distinct CDR3 sequences, with 8% to 9.5% as singletons. Here the sequenced sample was PBMCs from the stem cell graft donor, taken from the stem cell graft. The chain couples TRBV7-9 to TRBJ2-2; TRBD2 is a possible D gene (5 bases). This TCR came from a human donor who donated a stem cell graft to a child with acute lymphoblastic leukemia. In DNA, the CDR3 is TGTGCCAGCAACACCCCCGAGGGCGGGCAAGTCACCGGGGAGCTGTTTTTT. Translated, it gives CASNTPEGGQVTGELFF.